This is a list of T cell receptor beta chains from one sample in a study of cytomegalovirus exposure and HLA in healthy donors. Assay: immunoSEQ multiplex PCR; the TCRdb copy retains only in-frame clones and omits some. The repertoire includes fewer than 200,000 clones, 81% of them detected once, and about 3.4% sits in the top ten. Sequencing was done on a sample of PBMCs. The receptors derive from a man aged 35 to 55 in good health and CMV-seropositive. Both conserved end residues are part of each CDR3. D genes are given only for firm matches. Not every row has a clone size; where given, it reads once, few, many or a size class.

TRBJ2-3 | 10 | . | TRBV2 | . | TGTGCCAGCAGTGGCTTGGGGGCCCTTTTT | CASSGLGALF
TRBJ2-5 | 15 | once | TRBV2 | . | TGTGCCAGCAGTGAAGCTCAGGGGTGGCGAGAGACCCAGTACTTC | CASSEAQGWRETQYF
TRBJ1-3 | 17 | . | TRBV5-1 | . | TGCGCCAGCAGCTTAAGCCCAGGGGCCTCCTCTGGAAACACCATATATTTT | CASSLSPGASSGNTIYF
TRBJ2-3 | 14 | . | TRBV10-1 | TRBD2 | TGCGCCAGCAGTGAGGGTACTAGCGGGGATACGCAGTATTTT | CASSEGTSGDTQYF
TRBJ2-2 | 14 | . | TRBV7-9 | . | TGTGCCAGCAGCTTAGTCAAAAACACCGGGGAGCTGTTTTTT | CASSLVKNTGELFF
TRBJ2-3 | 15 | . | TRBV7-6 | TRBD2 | TGTGCCAGCAGCAAAAGCGGGGGGCTCACAGATACGCAGTATTTT | CASSKSGGLTDTQYF
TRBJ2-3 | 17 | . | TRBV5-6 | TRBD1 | TGTGCCAGCAGCTTGAGTCCGGGACAGGGGTCCACAGATACGCAGTATTTT | CASSLSPGQGSTDTQYF
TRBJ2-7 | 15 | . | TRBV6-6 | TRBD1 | TGTGCCAGCAGTCCGAAAAGACAGGGATGGGGCGAGCAGTACTTC | CASSPKRQGWGEQYF
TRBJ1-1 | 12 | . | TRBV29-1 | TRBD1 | TGCAGCGTTGGGGACAGTATGGGTGAAGCTTTCTTT | CSVGDSMGEAFF
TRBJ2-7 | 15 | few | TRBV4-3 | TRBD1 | TGCGCCAGCAGACTAACTAGGACAGGGGGCTACGAGCAGTACTTC | CASRLTRTGGYEQYF
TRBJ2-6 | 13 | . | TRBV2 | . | TGTGCCAGCAGTGAACTTGGGGCCAACGTCCTGACTTTC | CASSELGANVLTF
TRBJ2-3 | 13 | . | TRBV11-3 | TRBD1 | TGTGCCAGCAGTATACAGGGGACAGATACGCAGTATTTT | CASSIQGTDTQYF
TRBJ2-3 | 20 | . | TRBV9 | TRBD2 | TGTGCCAGCAGCGTACGTCCCGGGACTAGCGGTTCAACCAGAGGAGATACGCAGTATTTT | CASSVRPGTSGSTRGDTQYF
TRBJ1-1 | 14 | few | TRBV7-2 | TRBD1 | TGTGCCAGCAGCTTCACAGGGGATGGCACTGAAGCTTTCTTT | CASSFTGDGTEAFF
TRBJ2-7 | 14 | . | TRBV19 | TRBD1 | TGTGCCAGTAGTACACAGGGGAGCTCCTACGAGCAGTACTTC | CASSTQGSSYEQYF
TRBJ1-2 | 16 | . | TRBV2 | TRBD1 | TGTGCCAGCAGCGACCGCCCTTCAGGGGGAAACTATGGCTACACCTTC | CASSDRPSGGNYGYTF
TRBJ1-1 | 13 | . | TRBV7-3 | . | TGTGCCAGCAGCTTAGACACGAACACTGAAGCTTTCTTT | CASSLDTNTEAFF
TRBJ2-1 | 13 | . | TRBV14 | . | TGTGCCAGCAGCTTGACATATATGGATGAGCAGTTCTTC | CASSLTYMDEQFF
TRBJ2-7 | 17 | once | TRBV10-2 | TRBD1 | TGCGCCAGCAGTACATCCGGGGACAGCCTTTTGTCCTACGAGCAGTACTTC | CASSTSGDSLLSYEQYF
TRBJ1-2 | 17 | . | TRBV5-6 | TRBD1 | TGTGCCAGCAGCGACCGGGACAGCATTGGGGGGATTGATGGCTACACCTTC | CASSDRDSIGGIDGYTF
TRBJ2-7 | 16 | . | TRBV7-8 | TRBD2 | TGTGCCAGCAGCAGAGGACTAGCGGGAGATGTCTACGAGCAGTACTTC | CASSRGLAGDVYEQYF
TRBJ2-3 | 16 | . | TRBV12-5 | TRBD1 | TGTGCTAGTGGCAGACAGGGGGCCTCCCGGGCAGATACGCAGTATTTT | CASGRQGASRADTQYF
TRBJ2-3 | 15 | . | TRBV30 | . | TGTGCCTGGAGTTCGGGAGCGGGTTTAGGAGATACGCAGTATTTT | CAWSSGAGLGDTQYF
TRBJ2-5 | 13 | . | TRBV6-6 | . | TGTGCCAGCATGGGGGGACAGCAAGAGACCCAGTACTTC | CASMGGQQETQYF
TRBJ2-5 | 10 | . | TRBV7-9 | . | TGTGCCAGCAACGGGGAGACCCAGTACTTC | CASNGETQYF
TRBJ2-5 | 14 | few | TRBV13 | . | TGTGCCAGCAGCCCGGGTCTGGCGCAAGAGACCCAGTACTTC | CASSPGLAQETQYF
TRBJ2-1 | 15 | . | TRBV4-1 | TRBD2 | TGCGCCAGCAGCCCCCCCGGGACTAGCGGGCCTGAGCAGTTCTTC | CASSPPGTSGPEQFF
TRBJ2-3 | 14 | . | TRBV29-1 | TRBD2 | TGCAGCGTGCAAGCGGGGACTACCCCAGATACGCAGTATTTT | CSVQAGTTPDTQYF
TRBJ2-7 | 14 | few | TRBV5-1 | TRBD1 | TGCGCCAGCAGCTTGGGACAGGGGGCCTACGAGCAGTACTTC | CASSLGQGAYEQYF
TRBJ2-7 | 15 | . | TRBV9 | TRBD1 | TGTGCCAGCAGCGCCGGGGGGGACAGGGGATACGAGCAGTACTTC | CASSAGGDRGYEQYF
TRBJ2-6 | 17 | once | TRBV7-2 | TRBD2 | TGTGCCAGCAGCTTAATCGGGGGGGGCTCTGGGGCCAACGTCCTGACTTTC | CASSLIGGGSGANVLTF
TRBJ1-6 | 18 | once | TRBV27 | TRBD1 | TGTGCCAGCAGTTTATCGCCACCACAGGGGGCGCGTGGTTCACCCCTCCACTTT | CASSLSPPQGARGSPLHF
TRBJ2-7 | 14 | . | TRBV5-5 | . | TGTGCCAGCAGCCTTCCTGACAGCTCCTACGAGCAGTACTTC | CASSLPDSSYEQYF
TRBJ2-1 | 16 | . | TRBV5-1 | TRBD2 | TGCGCCAGCAGCTCGGGAGGACTAGCGGGGAACAATGAGCAGTTCTTC | CASSSGGLAGNNEQFF
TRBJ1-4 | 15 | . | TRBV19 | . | TGTGCCAGTAGTACGAGGACAGCCTTAAATGAAAAACTGTTTTTT | CASSTRTALNEKLFF
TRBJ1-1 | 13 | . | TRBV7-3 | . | TGTGCCAGCAGCTTAAGTATGAACACTGAAGCTTTCTTT | CASSLSMNTEAFF
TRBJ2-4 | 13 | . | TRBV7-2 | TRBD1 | TGTGCCAGCAGCCAGGACAGGGACAACATTCAGTACTTC | CASSQDRDNIQYF
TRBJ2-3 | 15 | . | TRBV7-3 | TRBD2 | TGTGCCAGCAGTCAGGGACTAGCGGGGGTAGATACGCAGTATTTT | CASSQGLAGVDTQYF
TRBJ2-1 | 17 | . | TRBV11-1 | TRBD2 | TGTGCCAGCAGTGCGACCCGGGATAGCGGGATTTCTAATGAGCAGTTCTTC | CASSATRDSGISNEQFF
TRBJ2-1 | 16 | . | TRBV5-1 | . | TGCGCCAGCAGCTTATCCGCGGGACAGCATTACAATGAGCAGTTCTTC | CASSLSAGQHYNEQFF
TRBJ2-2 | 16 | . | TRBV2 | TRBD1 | TGTGCCAGCAGTGGACAGGGGGCCTCGAACACCGGGGAGCTGTTTTTT | CASSGQGASNTGELFF
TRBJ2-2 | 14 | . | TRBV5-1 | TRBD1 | TGCGCCTCCCAAGGGGACAGTTCTTCCGGGGAGCTGTTTTTT | CASQGDSSSGELFF
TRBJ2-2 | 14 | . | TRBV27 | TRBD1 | TGTGCCAGCAGGCGGACAGGGGGCGGCGGGGAGCTGTTTTTT | CASRRTGGGGELFF
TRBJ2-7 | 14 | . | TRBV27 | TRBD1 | TGTGCCAGCAGTTTTGGGACAGAAACCTACGAGCAGTACTTC | CASSFGTETYEQYF
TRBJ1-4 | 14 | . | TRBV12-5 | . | TGTGCTAGTGGTACAGGGACGGTTAATGAAAAACTGTTTTTT | CASGTGTVNEKLFF
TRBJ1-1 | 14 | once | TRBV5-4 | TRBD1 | TGTGCCAGCAGCCCGGACAGGGTTGACACTGAAGCTTTCTTT | CASSPDRVDTEAFF
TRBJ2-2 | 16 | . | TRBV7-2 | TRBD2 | TGTGCCAGCAGCTCCGGACTAGCGGGAGTTGTGGGGGAGCTGTTTTTT | CASSSGLAGVVGELFF